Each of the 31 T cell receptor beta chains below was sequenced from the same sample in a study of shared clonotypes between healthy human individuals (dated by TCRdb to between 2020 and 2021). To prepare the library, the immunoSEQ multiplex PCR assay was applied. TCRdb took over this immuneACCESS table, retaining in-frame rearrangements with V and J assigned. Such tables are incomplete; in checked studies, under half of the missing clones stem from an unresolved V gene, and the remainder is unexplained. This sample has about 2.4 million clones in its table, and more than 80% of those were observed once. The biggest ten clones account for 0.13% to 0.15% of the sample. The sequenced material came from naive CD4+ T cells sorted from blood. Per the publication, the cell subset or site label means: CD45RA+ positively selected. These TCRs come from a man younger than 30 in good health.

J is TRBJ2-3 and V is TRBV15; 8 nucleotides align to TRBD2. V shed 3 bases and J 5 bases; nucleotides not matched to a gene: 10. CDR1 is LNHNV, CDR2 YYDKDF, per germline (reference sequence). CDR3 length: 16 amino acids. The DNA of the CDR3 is TGTGCCACCAGCAGGACCGGGCCCCGGGAGGGAGATACGCAGTATTTT. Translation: CATSRTGPREGDTQYF.

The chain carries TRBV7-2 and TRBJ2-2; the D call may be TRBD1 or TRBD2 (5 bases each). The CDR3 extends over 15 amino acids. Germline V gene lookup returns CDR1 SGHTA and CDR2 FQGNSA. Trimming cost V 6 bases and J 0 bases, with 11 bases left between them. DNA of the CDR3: TGTGCCAGCAGGCGAGGGGATCCGAACACCGGGGAGCTGTTTTTT. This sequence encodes CASRRGDPNTGELFF.

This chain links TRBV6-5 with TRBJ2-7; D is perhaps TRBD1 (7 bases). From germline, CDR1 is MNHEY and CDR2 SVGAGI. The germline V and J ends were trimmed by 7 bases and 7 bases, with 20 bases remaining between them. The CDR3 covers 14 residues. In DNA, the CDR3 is TGTGCCAGCACCCGGAGAGGGGGCGCGGGGGAGCAGTACTTC. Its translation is CASTRRGGAGEQYF.

The CDR3 DNA reads as TGTGCCAGCAGCTTAGTTGGGCCAGGGGGGCGCGGGACGGTCCAGCATTTT. Translating gives CASSLVGPGGRGTVQHF. The J gene is TRBJ1-5, the V gene TRBV7-8; 7 bases map to TRBD1. The CDR3 runs to 17 residues. Germline CDR1 and CDR2: SGHVS and FQNEAQ. Trimming removed 1 base from V and 12 bases from J; junction bases left unmatched: 18.

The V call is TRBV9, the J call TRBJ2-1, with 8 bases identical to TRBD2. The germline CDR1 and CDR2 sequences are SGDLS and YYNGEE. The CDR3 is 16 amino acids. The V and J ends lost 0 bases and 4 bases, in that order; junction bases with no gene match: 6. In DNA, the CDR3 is TGTGCCAGCAGCGTAGGGGGTAGCGGGGTATACAATGAGCAGTTCTTC. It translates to CASSVGGSGVYNEQFF.

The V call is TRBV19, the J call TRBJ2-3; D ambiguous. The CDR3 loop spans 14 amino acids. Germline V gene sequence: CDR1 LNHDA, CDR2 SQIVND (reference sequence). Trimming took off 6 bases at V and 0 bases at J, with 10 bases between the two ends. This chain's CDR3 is CASRKMASTDTQYF. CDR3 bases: TGTGCCAGTAGGAAAATGGCCAGCACAGATACGCAGTATTTT.

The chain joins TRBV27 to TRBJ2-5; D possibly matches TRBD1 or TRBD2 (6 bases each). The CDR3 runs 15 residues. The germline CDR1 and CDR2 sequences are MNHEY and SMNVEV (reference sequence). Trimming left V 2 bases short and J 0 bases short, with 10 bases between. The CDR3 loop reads CASSLTGRYQETQYF. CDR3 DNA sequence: TGTGCCAGCAGTTTAACAGGGAGGTACCAAGAGACCCAGTACTTC.

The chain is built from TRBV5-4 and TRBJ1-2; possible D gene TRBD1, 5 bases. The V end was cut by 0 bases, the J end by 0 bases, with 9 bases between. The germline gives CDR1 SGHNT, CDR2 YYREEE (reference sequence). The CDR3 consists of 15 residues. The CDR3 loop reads CASSLEQGPNYGYTF. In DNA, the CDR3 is TGTGCCAGCAGCTTGGAGCAGGGACCTAACTATGGCTACACCTTC.

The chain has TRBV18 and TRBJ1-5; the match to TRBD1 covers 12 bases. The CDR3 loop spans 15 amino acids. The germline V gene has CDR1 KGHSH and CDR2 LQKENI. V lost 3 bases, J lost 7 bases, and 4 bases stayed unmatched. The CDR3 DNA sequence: TGTGCCAGCTCACCGGGACAGGGGGCTGAGCAGCCCCAGCATTTT. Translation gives CASSPGQGAEQPQHF.

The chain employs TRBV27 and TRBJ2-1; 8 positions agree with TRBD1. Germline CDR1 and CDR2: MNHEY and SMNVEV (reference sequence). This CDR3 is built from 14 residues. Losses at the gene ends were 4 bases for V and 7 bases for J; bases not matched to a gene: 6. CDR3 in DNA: TGTGCCAGCAGTTCCCCAGGGGGCAAGAATGAGCAGTTCTTC. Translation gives CASSSPGGKNEQFF.

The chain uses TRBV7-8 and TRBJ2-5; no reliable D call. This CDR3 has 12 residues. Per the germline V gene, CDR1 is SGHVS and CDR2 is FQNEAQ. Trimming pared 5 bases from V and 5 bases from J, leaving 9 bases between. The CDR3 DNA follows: TGTGCCAGCAGCCGACCCTCGGAGACCCAGTACTTC. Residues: CASSRPSETQYF. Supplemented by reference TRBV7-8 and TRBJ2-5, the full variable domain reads GAGVSQSPRYKVAKRGQDVALRCDPISGHVSLFWYQQALGQGPEFLTYFQNEAQLDKSGLPSDRFFAERPEGSVSTLKIQRTQQEDSAVYLCASSRPSETQYFGPGTRLLVL.

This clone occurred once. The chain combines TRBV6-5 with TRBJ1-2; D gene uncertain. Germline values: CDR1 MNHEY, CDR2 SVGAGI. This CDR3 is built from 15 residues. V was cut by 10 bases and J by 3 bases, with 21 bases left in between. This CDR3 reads CATKLLPGSDYGYTF. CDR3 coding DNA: TGTGCCACCAAGTTACTCCCAGGCTCGGACTATGGCTACACCTTC.

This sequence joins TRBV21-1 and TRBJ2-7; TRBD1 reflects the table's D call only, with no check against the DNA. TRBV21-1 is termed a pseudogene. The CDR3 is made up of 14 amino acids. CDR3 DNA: TGTGCCAGCAGCATCAGGGGTGGGTGCTACGAGCAGTACTTC. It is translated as CASSIRGGCYEQYF.

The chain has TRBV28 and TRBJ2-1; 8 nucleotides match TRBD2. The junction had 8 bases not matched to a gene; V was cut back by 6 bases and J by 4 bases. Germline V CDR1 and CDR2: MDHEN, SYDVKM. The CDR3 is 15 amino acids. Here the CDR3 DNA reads TGTGCCAGCAGGGAAACGGGGGGGGCTTACAATGAGCAGTTCTTC. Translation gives CASRETGGAYNEQFF. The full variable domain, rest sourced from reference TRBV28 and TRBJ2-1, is DVKVTQSSRYLVKRTGEKVFLECVQDMDHENMFWYRQDPGLGLRLIYFSYDVKMKEKGDIPEGYSVSREKKERFSLILESASTNQTSMYLCASRETGGAYNEQFFGPGTRLTVL.

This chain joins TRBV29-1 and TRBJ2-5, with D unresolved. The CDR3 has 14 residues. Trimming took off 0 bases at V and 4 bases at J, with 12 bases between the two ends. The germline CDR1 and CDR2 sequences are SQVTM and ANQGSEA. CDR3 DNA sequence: TGCAGCGTTGAAGATAGGGCCGCGCGAGAGACCCAGTACTTC. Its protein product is CSVEDRAARETQYF.

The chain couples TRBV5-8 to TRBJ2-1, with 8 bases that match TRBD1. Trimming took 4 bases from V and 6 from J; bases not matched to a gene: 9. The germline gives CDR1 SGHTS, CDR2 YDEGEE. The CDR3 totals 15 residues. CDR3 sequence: CASSRGQAFSNEQFF. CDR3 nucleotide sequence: TGTGCCAGCAGCCGGGGACAGGCCTTTAGCAATGAGCAGTTCTTC.

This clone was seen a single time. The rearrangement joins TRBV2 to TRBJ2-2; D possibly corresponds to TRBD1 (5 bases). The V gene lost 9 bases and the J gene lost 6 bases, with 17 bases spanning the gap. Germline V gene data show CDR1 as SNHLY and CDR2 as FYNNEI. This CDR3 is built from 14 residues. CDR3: CASGLDTTPGELFF. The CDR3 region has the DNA TGTGCCAGTGGATTGGACACGACCCCCGGGGAGCTGTTTTTT.

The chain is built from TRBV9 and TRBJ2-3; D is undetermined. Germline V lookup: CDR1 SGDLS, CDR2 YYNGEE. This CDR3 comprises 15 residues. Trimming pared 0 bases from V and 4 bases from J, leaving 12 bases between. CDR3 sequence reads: CASSVARDRPDTQYF. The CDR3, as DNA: TGTGCCAGCAGCGTAGCTAGAGACCGGCCAGATACGCAGTATTTT.

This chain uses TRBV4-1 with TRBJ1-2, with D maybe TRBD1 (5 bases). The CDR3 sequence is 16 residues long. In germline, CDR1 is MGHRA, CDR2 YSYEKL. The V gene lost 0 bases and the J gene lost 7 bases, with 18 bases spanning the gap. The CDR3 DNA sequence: TGCGCCAGCAGCCAAGAAGGAGGGCAGGGTATGGGTGGCTACACCTTC. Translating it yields CASSQEGGQGMGGYTF.

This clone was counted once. The CDR3 sequence is CASSESGQGVADTQYF. The CDR3 region has the DNA TGCGCCAGCAGTGAGTCGGGACAGGGTGTGGCAGATACGCAGTATTTT. This chain uses TRBV10-1 with TRBJ2-3; 9 bases align to TRBD1. CDR1 WNHNN and CDR2 SYGVQD come from the germline V gene (reference sequence). J was trimmed by 4 bases and V by 0 bases; bases with no gene match: 5. This CDR3 is 16 amino acids long.

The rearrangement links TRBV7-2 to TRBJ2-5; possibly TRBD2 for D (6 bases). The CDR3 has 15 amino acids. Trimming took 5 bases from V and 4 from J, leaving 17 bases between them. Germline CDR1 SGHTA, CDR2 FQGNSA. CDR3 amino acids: CASSPGRGKGETQYF. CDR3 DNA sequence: TGTGCCAGCAGCCCGGGCCGCGGGAAGGGAGAGACCCAGTACTTC. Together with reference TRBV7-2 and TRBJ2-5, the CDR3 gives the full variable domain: GAGVSQSPSNKVTEKGKDVELRCDPISGHTALYWYRQSLGQGLEFLIYFQGNSAPDKSGLPSDRFSAERTGGSVSTLTIQRTQQEDSAVYLCASSPGRGKGETQYFGPGTRLLVL.

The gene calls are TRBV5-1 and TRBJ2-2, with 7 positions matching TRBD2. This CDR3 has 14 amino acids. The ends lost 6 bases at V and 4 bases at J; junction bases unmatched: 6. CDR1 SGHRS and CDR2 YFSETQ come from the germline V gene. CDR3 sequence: CASNDGRSTGELFF. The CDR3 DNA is TGCGCCAGCAACGACGGGAGGTCCACCGGGGAGCTGTTTTTT.

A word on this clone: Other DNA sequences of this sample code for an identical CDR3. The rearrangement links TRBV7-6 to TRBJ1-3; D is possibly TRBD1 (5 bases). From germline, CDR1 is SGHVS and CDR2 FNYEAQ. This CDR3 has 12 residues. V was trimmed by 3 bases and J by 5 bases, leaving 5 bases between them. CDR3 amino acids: CASSLDRNTIYF. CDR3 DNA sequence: TGTGCCAGCAGCTTGGACAGAAACACCATATATTTT.

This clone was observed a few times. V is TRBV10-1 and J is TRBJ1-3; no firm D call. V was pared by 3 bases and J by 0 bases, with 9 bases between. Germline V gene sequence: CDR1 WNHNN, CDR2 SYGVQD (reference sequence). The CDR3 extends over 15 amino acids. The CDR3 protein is CASSETANSGNTIYF. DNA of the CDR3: TGCGCCAGCAGTGAAACGGCTAACTCTGGAAACACCATATATTTT.

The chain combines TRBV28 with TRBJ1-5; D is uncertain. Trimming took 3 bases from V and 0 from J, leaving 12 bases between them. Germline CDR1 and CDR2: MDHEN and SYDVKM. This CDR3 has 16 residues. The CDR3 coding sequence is TGTGCCAGCAGTTTCGTAGACTATTATAGCAATCAGCCCCAGCATTTT. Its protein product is CASSFVDYYSNQPQHF.

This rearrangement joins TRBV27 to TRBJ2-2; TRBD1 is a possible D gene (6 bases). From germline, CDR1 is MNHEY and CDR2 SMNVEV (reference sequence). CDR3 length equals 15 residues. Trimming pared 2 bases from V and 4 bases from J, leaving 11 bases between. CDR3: CASSLQGTTTGELFF. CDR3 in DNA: TGTGCCAGCAGTTTACAGGGGACAACCACCGGGGAGCTGTTTTTT.

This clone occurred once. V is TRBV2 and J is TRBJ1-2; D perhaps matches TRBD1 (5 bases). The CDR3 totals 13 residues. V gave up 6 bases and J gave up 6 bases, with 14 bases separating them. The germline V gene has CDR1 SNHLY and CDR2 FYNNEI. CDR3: CASRVWGINGYTF. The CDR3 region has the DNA TGTGCCAGCAGGGTATGGGGGATAAATGGCTACACCTTC.

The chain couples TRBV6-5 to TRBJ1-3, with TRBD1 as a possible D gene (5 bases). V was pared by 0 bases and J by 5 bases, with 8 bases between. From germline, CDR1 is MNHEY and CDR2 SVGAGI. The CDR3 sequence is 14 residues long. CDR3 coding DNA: TGTGCCAGCAGTTACTCCCAGGGCAGAAACACCATATATTTT. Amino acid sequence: CASSYSQGRNTIYF.

Written as DNA, the CDR3 is TGTGCCAGCAGCTTATGGGCAGGGAGGGCCGGAAACACCATATATTTT. It specifies CASSLWAGRAGNTIYF. The chain couples TRBV7-2 to TRBJ1-3; tentatively, D is TRBD1 (5 bases). The CDR3 has 16 amino acids. V was shortened by 2 bases and J by 4 bases, with 15 bases between the two germline ends. Germline-derived CDR1 and CDR2 are SGHTA and FQGNSA.

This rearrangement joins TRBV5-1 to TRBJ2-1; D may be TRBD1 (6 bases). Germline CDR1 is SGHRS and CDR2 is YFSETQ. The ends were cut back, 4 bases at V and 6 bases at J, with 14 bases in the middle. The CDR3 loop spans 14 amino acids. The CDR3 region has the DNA TGCGCCAGCAGCCACGGATACAGGGCCAATGAGCAGTTCTTC. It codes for CASSHGYRANEQFF.

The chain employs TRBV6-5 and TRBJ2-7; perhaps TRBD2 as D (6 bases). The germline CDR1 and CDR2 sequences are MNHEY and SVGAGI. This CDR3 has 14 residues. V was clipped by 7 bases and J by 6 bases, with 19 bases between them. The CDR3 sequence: CASNSGGSLGEQYF. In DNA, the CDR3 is TGTGCCAGCAACTCAGGAGGGAGCTTAGGCGAGCAGTACTTC.